Sequencing of this TCR beta chain was carried out in a study of shared clonotypes between healthy human individuals. Across the whole study: The study used three CD4 naive, three CD4 memory, two CD8 naive and one CD8 memory plate per donor. Study-wide findings and caveats: In contrast to clonotypes shared by all four donors, non-shared clonotypes had lower generation probabilities. What limited the represented genetic and exposure-history diversity was the small number of donors.

Assay used: immunoSEQ multiplex PCR; TCRdb lists only in-frame clones, some missing. The table lists a few million clones, under 95% of them singletons. This CDR3 is 15 amino acids long. Trimming removed 0 bases from V and 8 bases from J, with 17 bases in between. Germline V CDR1 and CDR2: SGHRS, YFSETQ. Each donor was a Caucasian adult residing in Nashville, Tennessee. Remarks on this clone: The antigen remains unidentified.

This chain uses TRBV5-1 with TRBJ1-1, with D maybe TRBD1 (6 bases). This TCR was recovered from a man aged 18-30 years in good health. Some clones in this sample may be carry-over from other donors' samples. Source material: naive CD4+ T cells from PBMCs. Subset of the sample: CD45RA+ positively selected. CDR3 coding DNA: TGCGCCAGCAGCTTGGTTACAGGGCAAGGTGGCGAAGCTTTCTTT. It translates to CASSLVTGQGGEAFF. The whole variable domain, filled in from reference TRBV5-1 and TRBJ1-1, reads KAGVTQTPRYLIKTRGQQVTLSCSPISGHRSVSWYQQTPGQGLQFLFEYFSETQRNKGNFPGRFSGRQFSNSRSEMNVSTLELGDSALYLCASSLVTGQGGEAFFGQGTRLTVV.